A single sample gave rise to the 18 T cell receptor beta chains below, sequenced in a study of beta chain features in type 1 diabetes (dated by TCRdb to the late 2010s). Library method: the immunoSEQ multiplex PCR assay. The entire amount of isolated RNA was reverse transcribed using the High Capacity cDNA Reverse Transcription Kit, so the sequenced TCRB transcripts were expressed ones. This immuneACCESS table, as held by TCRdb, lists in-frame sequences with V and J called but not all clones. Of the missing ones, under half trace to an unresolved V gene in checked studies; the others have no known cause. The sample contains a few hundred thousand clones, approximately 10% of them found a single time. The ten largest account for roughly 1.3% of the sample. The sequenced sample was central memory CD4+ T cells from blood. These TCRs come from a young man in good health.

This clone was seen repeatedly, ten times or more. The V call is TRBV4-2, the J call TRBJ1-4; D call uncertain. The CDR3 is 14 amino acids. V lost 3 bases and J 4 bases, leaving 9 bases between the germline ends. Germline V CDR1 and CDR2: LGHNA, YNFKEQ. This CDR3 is CASSHIQYNEKLFF. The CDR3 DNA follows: TGTGCCAGCAGCCATATCCAGTATAATGAAAAACTGTTTTTT.

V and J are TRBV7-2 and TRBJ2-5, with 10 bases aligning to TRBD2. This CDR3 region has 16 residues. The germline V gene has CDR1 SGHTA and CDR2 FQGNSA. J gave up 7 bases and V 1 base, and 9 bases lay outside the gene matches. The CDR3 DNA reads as TGTGCCAGCAGCTTAGGGGTACTAGCGGGGCGGGGGACCCAGTACTTC. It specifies CASSLGVLAGRGTQYF.

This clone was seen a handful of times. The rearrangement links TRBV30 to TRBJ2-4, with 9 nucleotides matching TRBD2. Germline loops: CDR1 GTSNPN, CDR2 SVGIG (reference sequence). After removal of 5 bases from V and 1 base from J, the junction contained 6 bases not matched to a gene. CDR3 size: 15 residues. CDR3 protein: CAWERAGGAKNIQYF. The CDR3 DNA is TGTGCCTGGGAGAGGGCGGGAGGGGCCAAAAACATTCAGTACTTC.

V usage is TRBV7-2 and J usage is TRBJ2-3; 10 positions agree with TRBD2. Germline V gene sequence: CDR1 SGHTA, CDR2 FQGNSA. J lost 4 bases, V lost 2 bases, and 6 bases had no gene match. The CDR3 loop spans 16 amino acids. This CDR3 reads CASSLRSGRDSDTQYF. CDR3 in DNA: TGTGCCAGCAGCTTAAGGAGCGGGAGGGACTCAGATACGCAGTATTTT.

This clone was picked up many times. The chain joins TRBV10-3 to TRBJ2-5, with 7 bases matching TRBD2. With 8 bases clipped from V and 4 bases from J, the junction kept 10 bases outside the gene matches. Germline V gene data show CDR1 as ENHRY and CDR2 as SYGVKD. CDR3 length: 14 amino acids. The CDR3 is CAIHRTSPTETQYF. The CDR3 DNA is TGTGCCATCCACAGGACTAGTCCTACAGAGACCCAGTACTTC.

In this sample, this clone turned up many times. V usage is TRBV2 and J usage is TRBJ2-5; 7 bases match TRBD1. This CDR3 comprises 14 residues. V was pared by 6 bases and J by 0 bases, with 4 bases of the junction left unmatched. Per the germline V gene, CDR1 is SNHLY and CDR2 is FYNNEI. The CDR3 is CASSEGQYQETQYF. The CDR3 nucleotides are TGTGCCAGCAGCGAGGGACAGTACCAAGAGACCCAGTACTTC.

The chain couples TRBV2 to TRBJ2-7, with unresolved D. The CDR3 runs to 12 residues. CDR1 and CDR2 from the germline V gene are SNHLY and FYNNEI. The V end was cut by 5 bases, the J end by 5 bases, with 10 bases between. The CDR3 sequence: CASSLQIDEQYF. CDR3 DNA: TGTGCCAGCAGTCTACAGATTGACGAGCAGTACTTC.

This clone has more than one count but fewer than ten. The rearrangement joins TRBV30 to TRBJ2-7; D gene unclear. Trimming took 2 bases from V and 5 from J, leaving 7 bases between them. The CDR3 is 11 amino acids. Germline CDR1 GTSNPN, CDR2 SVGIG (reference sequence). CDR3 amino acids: CAWSRPDEQYF. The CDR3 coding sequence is TGTGCCTGGAGTCGACCGGACGAGCAGTACTTC.

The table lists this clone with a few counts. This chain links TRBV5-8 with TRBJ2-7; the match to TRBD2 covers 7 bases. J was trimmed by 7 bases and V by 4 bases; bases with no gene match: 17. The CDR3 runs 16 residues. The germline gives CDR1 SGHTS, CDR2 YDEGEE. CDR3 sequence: CASSLWTRGSQYEQYF. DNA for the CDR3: TGTGCCAGCAGCCTCTGGACCCGCGGGAGTCAGTATGAGCAGTACTTC.

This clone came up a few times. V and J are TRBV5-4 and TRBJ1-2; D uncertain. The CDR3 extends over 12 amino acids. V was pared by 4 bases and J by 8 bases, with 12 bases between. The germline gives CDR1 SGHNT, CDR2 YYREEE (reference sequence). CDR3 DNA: TGTGCCAGCAGCCCCCCCTTTGGCGGCTACACCTTC. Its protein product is CASSPPFGGYTF.

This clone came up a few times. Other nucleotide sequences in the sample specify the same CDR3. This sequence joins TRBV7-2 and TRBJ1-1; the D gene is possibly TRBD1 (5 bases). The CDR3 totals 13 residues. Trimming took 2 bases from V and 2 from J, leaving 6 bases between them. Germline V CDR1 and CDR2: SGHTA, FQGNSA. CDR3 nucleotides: TGTGCCAGCAGCTTACAGGGTAACACTGAAGCTTTCTTT. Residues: CASSLQGNTEAFF.

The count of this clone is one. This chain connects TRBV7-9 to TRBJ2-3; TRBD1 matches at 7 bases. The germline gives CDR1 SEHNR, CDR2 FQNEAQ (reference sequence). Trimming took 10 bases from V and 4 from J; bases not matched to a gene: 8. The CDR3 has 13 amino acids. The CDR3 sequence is CAIRQGEADTQYF. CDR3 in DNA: TGTGCCATCAGGCAGGGGGAAGCAGATACGCAGTATTTT.

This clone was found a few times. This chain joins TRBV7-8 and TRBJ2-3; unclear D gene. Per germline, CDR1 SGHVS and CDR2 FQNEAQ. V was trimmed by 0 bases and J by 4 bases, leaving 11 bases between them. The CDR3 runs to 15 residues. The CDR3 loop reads CASSLAKGFPDTQYF. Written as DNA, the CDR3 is TGTGCCAGCAGCTTAGCGAAGGGTTTCCCAGATACGCAGTATTTT.

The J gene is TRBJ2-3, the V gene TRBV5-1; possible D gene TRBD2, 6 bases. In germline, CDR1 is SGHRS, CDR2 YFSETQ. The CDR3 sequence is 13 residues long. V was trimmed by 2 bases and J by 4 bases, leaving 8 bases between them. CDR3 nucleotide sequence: TGCGCCAGCAGCTTCCTAGCGCCAGATACGCAGTATTTT. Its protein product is CASSFLAPDTQYF.

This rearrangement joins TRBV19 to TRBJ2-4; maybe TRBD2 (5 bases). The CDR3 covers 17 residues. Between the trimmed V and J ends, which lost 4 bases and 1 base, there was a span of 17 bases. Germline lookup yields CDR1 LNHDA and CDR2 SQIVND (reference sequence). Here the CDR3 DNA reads TGTGCCAGTAGTAAGGCCCGGGAAGGCTTGGCCAAAAACATTCAGTACTTC. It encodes CASSKAREGLAKNIQYF.

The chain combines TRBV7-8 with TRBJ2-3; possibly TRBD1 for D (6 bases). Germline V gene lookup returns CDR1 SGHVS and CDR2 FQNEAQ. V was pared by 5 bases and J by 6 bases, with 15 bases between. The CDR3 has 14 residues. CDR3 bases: TGTGCCAGCAGCCTTAGGGCTAGGGGGGATACGCAGTATTTT. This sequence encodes CASSLRARGDTQYF.

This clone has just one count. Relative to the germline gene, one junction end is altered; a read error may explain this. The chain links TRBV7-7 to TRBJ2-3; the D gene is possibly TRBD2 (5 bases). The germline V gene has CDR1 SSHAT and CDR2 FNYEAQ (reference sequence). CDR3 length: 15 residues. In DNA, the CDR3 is TGTGCTAGCAGCCACTCAGCGGAGGGCACAGATACGCAGTATTTT. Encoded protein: CASSHSAEGTDTQYF.

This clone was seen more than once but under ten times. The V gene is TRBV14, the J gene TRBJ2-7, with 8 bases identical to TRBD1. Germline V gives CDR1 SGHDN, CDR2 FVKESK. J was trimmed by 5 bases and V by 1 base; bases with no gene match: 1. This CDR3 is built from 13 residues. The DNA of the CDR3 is TGTGCCAGCAGCCAAGTCAGGGGGCACGAGCAGTACTTC. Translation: CASSQVRGHEQYF.